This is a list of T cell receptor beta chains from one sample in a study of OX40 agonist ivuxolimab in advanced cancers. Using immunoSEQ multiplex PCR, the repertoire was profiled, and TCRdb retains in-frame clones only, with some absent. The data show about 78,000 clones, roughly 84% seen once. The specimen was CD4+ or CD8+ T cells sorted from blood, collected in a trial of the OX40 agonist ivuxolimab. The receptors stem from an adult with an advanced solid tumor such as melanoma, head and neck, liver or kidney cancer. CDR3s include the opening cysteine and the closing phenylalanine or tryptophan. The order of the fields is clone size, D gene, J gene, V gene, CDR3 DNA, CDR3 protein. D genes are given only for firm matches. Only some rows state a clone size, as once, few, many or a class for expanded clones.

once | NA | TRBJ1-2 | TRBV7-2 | TGTGCCAGCAGCTTATCTCCAGGAGCTAACTATGGCTACACCTTC | CASSLSPGANYGYTF
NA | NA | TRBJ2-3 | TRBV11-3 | TGTGCCAGCAGCGGCGGGGCGACCTACACAGATACGCAGTATTTT | CASSGGATYTDTQYF
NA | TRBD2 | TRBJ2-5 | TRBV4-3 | TGCGCCAGCAGCCAAGGCGCGGGAGGGCAAGAGACCCAGTACTTC | CASSQGAGGQETQYF
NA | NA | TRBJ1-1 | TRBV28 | TGTGCCAGCAGTCAGGGTCTCGCCACTGAAGCTTTCTTT | CASSQGLATEAFF
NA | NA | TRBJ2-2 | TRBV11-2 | TGTGCCAGCAGCCAACAGGGTTGGGGTTCCGGGGAGCTGTTTTTT | CASSQQGWGSGELFF
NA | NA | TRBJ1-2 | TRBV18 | TGTGCCAGCTCACCAACAGCGCCTAACTATGGCTACACCTTC | CASSPTAPNYGYTF
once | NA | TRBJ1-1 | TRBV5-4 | TGTGCCAGCAGCTCTATTGGAGGGGGCACTGAAGCTTTCTTT | CASSSIGGGTEAFF
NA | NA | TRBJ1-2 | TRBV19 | TGTGCCAGTAGGTTGGGGGGCGAACCCTATGGCTACACCTTC | CASRLGGEPYGYTF
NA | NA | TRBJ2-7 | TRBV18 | TGTGCCAGCTCACCACCGCCTGCCGGCCCAAGCTCCTACGAGCAGTACTTC | CASSPPPAGPSSYEQYF
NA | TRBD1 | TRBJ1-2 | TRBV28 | TGTGCCAGTCGTACAGGGGTTGGCTATGGCTACACCTTC | CASRTGVGYGYTF
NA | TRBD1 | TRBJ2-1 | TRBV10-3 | TGTGCCATCAGCGACGCCTCGACAGGGCGGAATGAGCAGTTCTTC | CAISDASTGRNEQFF
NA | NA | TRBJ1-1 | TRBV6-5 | TGTGCCAGCAGTGAGTGGCAGAACACTGAAGCTTTCTTT | CASSEWQNTEAFF
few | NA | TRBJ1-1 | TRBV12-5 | TGTGCTAGTGGTTTGATGGAGAACACTGAAGCTTTCTTT | CASGLMENTEAFF
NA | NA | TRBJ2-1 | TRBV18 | TGTGCCAGCTCACCTTACCGGGGCTCCTACAATGAGCAGTTCTTC | CASSPYRGSYNEQFF
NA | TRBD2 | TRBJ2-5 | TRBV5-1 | TGCGCCAGCAGCTCAGGTCCGGGAGGGCCGGGAGAGACCCAGTACTTC | CASSSGPGGPGETQYF
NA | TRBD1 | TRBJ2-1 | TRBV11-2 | TGTGCCAGCAGCTTAGAAGGGACAGAGAACAATGAGCAGTTCTTC | CASSLEGTENNEQFF